One and the same sample provided the 6 T cell receptor beta chains below, sequenced in a study of blood T cell repertoires in COVID-19. Produced via immunoSEQ multiplex PCR; TCRdb's table is partial and in-frame only. The sample consists of some 50,000 clones, 86% of them appearing once. Sequencing was done on a sample of peripheral blood. Receptors were obtained from a man aged 80 or over with acute or convalescent COVID-19.

The chain joins TRBV2 to TRBJ1-2, with TRBD1 matching over 9 bases. The CDR3 runs to 15 residues. V gave up 6 bases and J gave up 4 bases; unmatched junction bases: 9. Germline CDR1 SNHLY, CDR2 FYNNEI. Here the CDR3 DNA reads TGTGCCAGCAGGGCAGAACAGGGGGCTGTCTATGGCTACACCTTC. It is translated as CASRAEQGAVYGYTF.

The chain employs TRBV2 and TRBJ2-1; D uncertain. Looked up from germline, CDR1 is SNHLY and CDR2 is FYNNEI. There are 13 residues in the CDR3. V was cut by 7 bases and J by 8 bases, with 15 bases left in between. The CDR3, as DNA: TGTGCCAGCAAGCTCGATTCTTACGATGAGCAGTTCTTC. It codes for CASKLDSYDEQFF.

The genes are TRBV13 and TRBJ2-2; TRBD2 matches 15 bases. Unmatched junction bases numbered 8, after V lost 4 bases and J lost 5 bases. CDR3 length: 18 residues. In germline, CDR1 is PRHDT, CDR2 FYEKMQ (reference sequence). Here the CDR3 reads CASSSRTSGGAGTGELFF. The CDR3 DNA reads as TGTGCCAGCAGCTCCCGGACTAGCGGGGGGGCCGGTACCGGGGAGCTGTTTTTT.

This chain links TRBV2 with TRBJ2-2; D may be TRBD1 (6 bases). The V end lost 7 bases, the J end lost 1 base, and 10 bases lay between the germline ends. Germline CDR1 reads SNHLY; CDR2 reads FYNNEI. The CDR3 runs to 14 residues. CDR3 region: CASKRGWNTGELFF. The CDR3 region has the DNA TGTGCCAGCAAGAGGGGGTGGAACACCGGGGAGCTGTTTTTT.

The V call is TRBV9, the J call TRBJ1-3; D not resolved. The germline V gene has CDR1 SGDLS and CDR2 YYNGEE. The ends were cut back, 0 bases at V and 5 bases at J, with 9 bases in the middle. The CDR3 runs 14 residues. CDR3 DNA sequence: TGTGCCAGCAGCGTAGGAGGATTTAGAAACACCATATATTTT. Its protein product is CASSVGGFRNTIYF.

J is TRBJ2-7 and V is TRBV6-5; TRBD1 agrees at 9 bases. CDR3 length: 14 amino acids. V gave up 5 bases and J gave up 3 bases; unmatched junction bases: 5. Per the germline V gene, CDR1 is MNHEY and CDR2 is SVGAGI. This CDR3 is CASSRDREFYEQYF. The DNA of the CDR3 is TGTGCCAGCAGTAGGGACAGGGAATTCTACGAGCAGTACTTC.